A selection of T cell receptor beta chains follows, all from one sample in a study of blood T cell repertoires in COVID-19. This table comes from immunoSEQ multiplex PCR, and its TCRdb copy is limited to in-frame clones, with some not included. The sample yields about 280,000 clones, roughly 90% seen once. Sample: peripheral blood. The receptor set was obtained from a woman aged 70-85 years with COVID-19, enrolled during active disease. CDR3s include the opening cysteine and the closing phenylalanine or tryptophan. A D gene is named only where the DNA matches it firmly. Expanded clones get a size class; other rows say once, few or many, or leave the size out.

>TRBJ1-1|-|TRBV29-1|-
TGCAGCGTTGAAGAGGGGGGTGAAGCTTTCTTT
CSVEEGGEAFF
>TRBJ1-1|-|TRBV6-1|-
TGTGCCAGCAGTGAGAGTAAACCGAACACTGAAGCTTTCTTT
CASSESKPNTEAFF
>TRBJ1-1|-|TRBV27|-
TGTGCCAGCAGTGCGGGAGGGACTGAAGCTTTCTTT
CASSAGGTEAFF
>TRBJ1-3|-|TRBV2|-
TGTGCCAGCAGTGAAGAGGGGGTTTCTGGAAACACCATATATTTT
CASSEEGVSGNTIYF
>TRBJ2-3|-|TRBV5-1|-
TGCGCCAGCAGCAAGGGAGGACTTCGCGATACGCAGTATTTT
CASSKGGLRDTQYF
>TRBJ2-7|-|TRBV5-1|-
TGCGCCAGCAGCTTTTACGGGGGAAACTACGAGCAGTACTTC
CASSFYGGNYEQYF
>TRBJ2-3|-|TRBV10-3|-
TGTGCCATCAGTGACTCCTCTGAGGGAGATACGCAGTATTTT
CAISDSSEGDTQYF
>TRBJ2-7|-|TRBV21-1|-
TGTGCCAGCAGCAAAGTAGGGACAGGGGGCTACGAGCAGTACTTC
CASSKVGTGGYEQYF
>TRBJ2-2|-|TRBV28|TRBD2
TGTGCCAGCAGTTCCGCTCCGGGACTAAGAATGGCCGGGGAGCTGTTTTTT
CASSSAPGLRMAGELFF
>TRBJ1-2|-|TRBV11-2|TRBD1
TGTGCCAGCAGCCCGGGACAGCTAAACTATGGCTACACCTTC
CASSPGQLNYGYTF
>TRBJ2-7|-|TRBV5-4|-
TGTGCCAGCAGCTTTAGACGGGGCGAGCAGTACTTC
CASSFRRGEQYF
>TRBJ2-3|-|TRBV27|-
TGTGCCATCAAGACTAGCACAGATACGCAGTATTTT
CAIKTSTDTQYF
>TRBJ1-2|-|TRBV7-2|-
TGTGCCAGCAGCTTACAGGACAGCTATGGCTACACCTTC
CASSLQDSYGYTF
>TRBJ2-2|few|TRBV19|-
TGTGCCAGTAGTATTGGGGCCCGTACCGGGGAGCTGTTTTTT
CASSIGARTGELFF
>TRBJ2-6|-|TRBV5-1|TRBD1
TGCGCCAGCAGCTTGGTACCGGGACAGGTTCCCCGTTGGACTTTC
CASSLVPGQVPRWTF
>TRBJ2-3|-|TRBV7-3|TRBD2
TGTGCCAGCAGCTTAATAGCGGGGACCACAGATACGCAGTATTTT
CASSLIAGTTDTQYF
>TRBJ2-2|-|TRBV5-1|TRBD2
TGCGCCAGCGCCGGGACTAGACGTACCGGGGAGCTGTTTTTT
CASAGTRRTGELFF
>TRBJ2-7|-|TRBV6-2/TRBV6-3|TRBD2
TGTGCCAGCAGTCTAGCGGTTCTTTCCTACGAGCAGTACTTC
CASSLAVLSYEQYF
>TRBJ2-6|once|TRBV5-1|-
TGCGCCAGCAGCCCCCCGACAGGAGCTGGGGCCAACGTCCTGACTTTC
CASSPPTGAGANVLTF
>TRBJ1-2|-|TRBV7-2|-
TGTGCCAGCAGCGGGCTTGAGGGAGGCTACACCTTC
CASSGLEGGYTF
>TRBJ1-5|-|TRBV7-9|TRBD1
TGTGCCAGCAGCTCCGGGACAGGCGGCAATCAGCCCCAGCATTTT
CASSSGTGGNQPQHF
>TRBJ2-3|-|TRBV4-1|TRBD2
TGCGCCAGCAGACAACCGGGACTAGCGGGGGGACCCGATCGCACAGATACGCAGTATTTT
CASRQPGLAGGPDRTDTQYF
>TRBJ2-7|-|TRBV6-5|TRBD1
TGTGCCAGCAGTTACTCTGGGACAGGGGGTTACGAGCAGTACTTC
CASSYSGTGGYEQYF
>TRBJ2-5|-|TRBV18|-
TGTGCCAGCTCTCCGGGACAAAGCCAAGAGACCCAGTACTTC
CASSPGQSQETQYF
>TRBJ1-6|once|TRBV11-2|-
TGTGCCAGCAGCTTAGGGCAGGGAAATTCACCCCTCCACTTT
CASSLGQGNSPLHF
>TRBJ1-5|-|TRBV9|-
TGTGCCAGCAGCGTAGGGCAGGGCAATCAGCCCCAGCATTTT
CASSVGQGNQPQHF
>TRBJ2-7|-|TRBV7-9|TRBD1
TGTGCCAGCAGCTCCCCCAGGACAGGGTTGCGCGAGCAGTACTTC
CASSSPRTGLREQYF
>TRBJ2-7|-|TRBV10-1|TRBD1
TGCGCCAGCAGTGGGCCCGGGACAGGGGATGGCGAGCAGTACTTC
CASSGPGTGDGEQYF
>TRBJ2-2|-|TRBV29-1|TRBD2
TGCAGCGTTGTCGGGGCGGGGGGACGTTACACCGGGGAGCTGTTTTTT
CSVVGAGGRYTGELFF
>TRBJ1-4|-|TRBV6-5|-
TGTGCCAGCAGTTTTGGTAGAGGAAATGAAAAACTGTTTTTT
CASSFGRGNEKLFF